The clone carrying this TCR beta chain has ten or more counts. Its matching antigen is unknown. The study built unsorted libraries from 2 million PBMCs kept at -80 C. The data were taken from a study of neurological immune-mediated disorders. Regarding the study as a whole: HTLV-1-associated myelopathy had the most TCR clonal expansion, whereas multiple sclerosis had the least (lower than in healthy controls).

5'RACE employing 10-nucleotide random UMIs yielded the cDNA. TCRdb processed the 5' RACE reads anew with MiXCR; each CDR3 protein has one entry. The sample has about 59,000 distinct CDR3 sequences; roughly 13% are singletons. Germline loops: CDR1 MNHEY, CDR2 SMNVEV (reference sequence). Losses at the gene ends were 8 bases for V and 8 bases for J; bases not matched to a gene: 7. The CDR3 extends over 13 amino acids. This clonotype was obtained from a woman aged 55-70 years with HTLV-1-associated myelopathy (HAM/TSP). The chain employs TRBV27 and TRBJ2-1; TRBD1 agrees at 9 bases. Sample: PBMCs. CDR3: CASGQGTTDEQFF. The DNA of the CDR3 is TGTGCCAGCGGACAGGGGACGACCGATGAGCAGTTCTTC.